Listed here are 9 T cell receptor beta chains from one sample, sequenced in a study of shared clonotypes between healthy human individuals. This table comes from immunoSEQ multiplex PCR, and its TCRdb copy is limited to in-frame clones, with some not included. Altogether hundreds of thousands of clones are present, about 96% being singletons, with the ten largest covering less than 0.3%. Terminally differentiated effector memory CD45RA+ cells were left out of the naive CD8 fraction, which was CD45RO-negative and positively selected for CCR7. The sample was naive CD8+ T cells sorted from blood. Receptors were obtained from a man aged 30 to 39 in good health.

DNA of the CDR3: TGTGCCAGCAGCTTAGTAACAGGCTCCTACGAGCAGTACTTC. Translating gives CASSLVTGSYEQYF. This chain links TRBV7-9 with TRBJ2-7; D is perhaps TRBD1 (5 bases). The CDR3 runs 14 residues. The germline V and J ends were trimmed by 1 base and 0 bases, with 7 bases remaining between them. From germline, CDR1 is SEHNR and CDR2 FQNEAQ (reference sequence).

CDR3 in DNA: TGTGCCAGCCCTATTCCTCTGATGCCAACAGGGCCTAGGCCTTACAATGAGCAGTTCTTC. This sequence encodes CASPIPLMPTGPRPYNEQFF. This chain joins TRBV28 and TRBJ2-1; a weak D match, TRBD1 (6 bases). The V end lost 8 bases, the J end lost 4 bases, and 33 bases lay between the germline ends. The CDR3 spans 20 residues. Germline CDR1 is MDHEN and CDR2 is SYDVKM.

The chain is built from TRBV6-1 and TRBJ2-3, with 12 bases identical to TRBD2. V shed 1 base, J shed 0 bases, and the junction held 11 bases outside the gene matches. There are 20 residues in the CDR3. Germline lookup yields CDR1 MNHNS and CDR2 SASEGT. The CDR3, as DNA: TGTGCCAGCAGTGAAGGGACTAGCGGGACTACAAAAGGTAGCACAGATACGCAGTATTTT. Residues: CASSEGTSGTTKGSTDTQYF.

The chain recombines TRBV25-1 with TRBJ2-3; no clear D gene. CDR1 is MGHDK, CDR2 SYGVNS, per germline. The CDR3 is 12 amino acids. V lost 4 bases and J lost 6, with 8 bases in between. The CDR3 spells CASSVPPDTQYF. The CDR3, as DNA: TGTGCCAGCAGTGTCCCCCCCGATACGCAGTATTTT.

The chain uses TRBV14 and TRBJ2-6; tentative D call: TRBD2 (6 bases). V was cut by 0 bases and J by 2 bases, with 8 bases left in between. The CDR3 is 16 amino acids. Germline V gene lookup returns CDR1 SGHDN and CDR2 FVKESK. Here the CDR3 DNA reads TGTGCCAGCAGCCAAGAGGGAGGCACTGGGGCCAACGTCCTGACTTTC. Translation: CASSQEGGTGANVLTF.

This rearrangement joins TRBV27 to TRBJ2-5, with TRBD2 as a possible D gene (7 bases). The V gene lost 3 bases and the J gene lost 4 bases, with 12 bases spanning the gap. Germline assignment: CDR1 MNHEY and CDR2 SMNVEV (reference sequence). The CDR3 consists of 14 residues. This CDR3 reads CASSFTGGRETQYF. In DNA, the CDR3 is TGTGCCAGCAGTTTTACCGGGGGGCGAGAGACCCAGTACTTC.

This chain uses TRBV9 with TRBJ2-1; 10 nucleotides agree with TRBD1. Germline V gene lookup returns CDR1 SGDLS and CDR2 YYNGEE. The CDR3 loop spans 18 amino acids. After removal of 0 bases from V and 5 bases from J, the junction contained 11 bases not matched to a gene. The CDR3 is CASSVVVDVTGGDNEQFF. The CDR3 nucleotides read TGTGCCAGCAGCGTAGTGGTTGATGTGACAGGGGGCGACAATGAGCAGTTCTTC. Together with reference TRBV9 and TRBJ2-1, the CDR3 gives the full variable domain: DSGVTQTPKHLITATGQRVTLRCSPRSGDLSVYWYQQSLDQGLQFLIQYYNGEERAKGNILERFSAQQFPDLHSELNLSSLELGDSALYFCASSVVVDVTGGDNEQFFGPGTRLTVL.

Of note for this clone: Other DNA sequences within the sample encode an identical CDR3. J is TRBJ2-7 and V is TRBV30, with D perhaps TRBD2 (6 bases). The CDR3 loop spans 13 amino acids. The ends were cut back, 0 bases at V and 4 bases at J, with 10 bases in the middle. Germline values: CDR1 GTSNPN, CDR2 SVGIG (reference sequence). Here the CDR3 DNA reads TGTGCCTGGAGTGTAGGGACTGAGTACGAGCAGTACTTC. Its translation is CAWSVGTEYEQYF. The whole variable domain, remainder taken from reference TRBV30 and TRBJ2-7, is SQTIHQWPATLVQPVGSPLSLECTVEGTSNPNLYWYRQAAGRGLQLLFYSVGIGQISSEVPQNLSASRPQDRQFILSSKKLLLSDSGFYLCAWSVGTEYEQYFGPGTRLTVT.

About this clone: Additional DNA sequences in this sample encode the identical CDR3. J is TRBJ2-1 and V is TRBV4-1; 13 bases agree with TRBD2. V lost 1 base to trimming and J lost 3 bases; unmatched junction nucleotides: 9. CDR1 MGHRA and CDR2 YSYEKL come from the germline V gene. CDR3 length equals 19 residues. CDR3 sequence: CASSQVGGLAGIVYNEQFF. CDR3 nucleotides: TGCGCCAGCAGCCAAGTTGGGGGACTAGCGGGAATAGTCTACAATGAGCAGTTCTTC.